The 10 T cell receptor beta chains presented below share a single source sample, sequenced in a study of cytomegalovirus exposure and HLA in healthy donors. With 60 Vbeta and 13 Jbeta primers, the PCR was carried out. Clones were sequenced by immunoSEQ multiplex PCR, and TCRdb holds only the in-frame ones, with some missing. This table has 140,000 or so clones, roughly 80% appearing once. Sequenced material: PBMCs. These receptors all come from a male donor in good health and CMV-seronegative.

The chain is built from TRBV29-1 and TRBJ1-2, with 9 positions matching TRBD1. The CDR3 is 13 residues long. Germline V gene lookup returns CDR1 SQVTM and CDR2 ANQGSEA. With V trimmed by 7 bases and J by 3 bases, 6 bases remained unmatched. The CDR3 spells CSAARDRDYGYTF. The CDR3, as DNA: TGCAGCGCCGCGAGGGACAGGGACTATGGCTACACCTTC.

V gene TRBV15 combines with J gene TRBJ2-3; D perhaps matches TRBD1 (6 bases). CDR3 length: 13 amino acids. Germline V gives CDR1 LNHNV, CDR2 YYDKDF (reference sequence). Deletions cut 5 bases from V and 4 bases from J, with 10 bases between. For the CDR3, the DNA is TGTGCCACCAGCCACAGGGCCCCAGATACGCAGTATTTT. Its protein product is CATSHRAPDTQYF.

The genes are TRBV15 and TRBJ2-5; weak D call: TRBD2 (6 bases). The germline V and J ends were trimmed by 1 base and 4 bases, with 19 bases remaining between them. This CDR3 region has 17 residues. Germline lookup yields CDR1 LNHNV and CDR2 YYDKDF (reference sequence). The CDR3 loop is CATSRGHRLRGGETQYF. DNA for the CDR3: TGTGCCACCAGCAGAGGACACCGGCTTCGGGGAGGAGAGACCCAGTACTTC.

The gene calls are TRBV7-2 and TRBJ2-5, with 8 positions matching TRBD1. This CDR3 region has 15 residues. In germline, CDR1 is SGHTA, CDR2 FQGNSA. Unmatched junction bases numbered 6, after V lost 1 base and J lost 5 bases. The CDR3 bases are TGTGCCAGCAGCTTAGGACAGGGGAGAAGGGAGACCCAGTACTTC. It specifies CASSLGQGRRETQYF.

In DNA, the CDR3 is TGTGCCAGTAGCCCAGGACTGGCTGGAAACACCATATATTTT. It is translated as CASSPGLAGNTIYF. The chain is built from TRBV19 and TRBJ1-3; the D is unclear. Trimming removed 6 bases at V and 2 bases at J, with 11 bases between. The CDR3 sequence is 14 residues long. CDR1 is LNHDA and CDR2 is SQIVND in the germline V gene (reference sequence).

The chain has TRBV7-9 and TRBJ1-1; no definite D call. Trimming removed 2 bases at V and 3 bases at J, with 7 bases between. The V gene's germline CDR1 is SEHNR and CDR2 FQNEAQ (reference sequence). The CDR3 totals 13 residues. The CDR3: CASSLSLYTEAFF. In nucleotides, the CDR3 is TGTGCCAGCAGCTTATCCTTATACACTGAAGCTTTCTTT.

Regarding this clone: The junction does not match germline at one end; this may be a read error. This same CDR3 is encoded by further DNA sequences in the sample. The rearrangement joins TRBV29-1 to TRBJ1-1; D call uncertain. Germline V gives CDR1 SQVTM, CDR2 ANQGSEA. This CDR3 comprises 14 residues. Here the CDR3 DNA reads TGCAGCGTTGAGGGTACAGCCACTGGCACTGAAGCTTTTTTT. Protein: CSVEGTATGTEAFF. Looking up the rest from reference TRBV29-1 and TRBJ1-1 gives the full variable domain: SAVISQKPSRDICQRGTSLTIQCQVDSQVTMMFWYRQQPGQSLTLIATANQGSEATYESGFVIDKFPISRPNLTFSTLTVSNMSPEDSSIYLCSVEGTATGTEAFFGQGTRLTVV.

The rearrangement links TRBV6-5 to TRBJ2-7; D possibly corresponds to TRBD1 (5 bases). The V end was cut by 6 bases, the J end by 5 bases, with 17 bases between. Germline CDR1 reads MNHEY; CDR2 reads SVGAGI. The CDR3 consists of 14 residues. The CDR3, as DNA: TGTGCCAGCAGCCCTTTAAACCAGGGTAACGAGCAGTACTTC. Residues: CASSPLNQGNEQYF.

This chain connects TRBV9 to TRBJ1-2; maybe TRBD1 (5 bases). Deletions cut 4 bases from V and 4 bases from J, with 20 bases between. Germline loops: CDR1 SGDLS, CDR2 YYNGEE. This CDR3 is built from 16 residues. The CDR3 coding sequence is TGTGCCAGCAGCCTTGCAGACAGACACAACTTCTATGGCTACACCTTC. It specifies CASSLADRHNFYGYTF.

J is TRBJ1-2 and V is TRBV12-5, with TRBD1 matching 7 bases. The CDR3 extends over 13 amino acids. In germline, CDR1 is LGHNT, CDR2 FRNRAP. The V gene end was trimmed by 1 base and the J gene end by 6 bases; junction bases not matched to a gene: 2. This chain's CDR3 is CASGLAGQHGYTF. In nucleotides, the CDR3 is TGTGCTAGTGGTTTGGCGGGACAGCATGGCTACACCTTC.